This paragraph reports one TCR beta chain. The antigen is undetermined. The sample comes from a study of T cell responses to AZD1222 COVID-19 vaccine. Second doses at about 4 or about 12 weeks were pooled. Assay used: immunoSEQ multiplex PCR; TCRdb lists only in-frame clones, some missing. The table has some 71,000 clones, about 89% seen once. Between the trimmed V and J ends, which lost 3 bases and 4 bases, there was a span of 13 bases. The CDR3 runs 14 residues. Germline assignment: CDR1 SGDLS and CDR2 YYNGEE. Study findings and constraints: Among vaccine-associated CD4 TCRs, coverage spanned spike, with dominance at 160-218 and 743-854. The sample set comprised mostly white British donors with more females, and clonal diversity was possibly underestimated.

The chain employs TRBV9 and TRBJ1-2; D is undetermined. The sequencing here drew on peripheral blood, taken 28 days after the second AZD1222 dose. The sequence was collected from an adult who received the AZD1222 COVID-19 vaccine. As DNA, the CDR3 is TGTGCCAGCAGCGATAACTCCTTTACCTATGGCTACACCTTC. Residues: CASSDNSFTYGYTF.